A single sample gave rise to the 12 T cell receptor beta chains below, sequenced in a study of memory CD8 T cells in hepatitis C reinfection. The time point denotes: late/post reinfection, 12 to 24 weeks after detection. The sorted cells went straight to TCR sequencing with no prior in vitro expansion. Repertoires were generated with immunoSEQ multiplex PCR, while TCRdb's copy carries only in-frame clones and drops some. The sample has about 46,000 clones, roughly 89% seen once. Sample: naive CD8+ T cells sorted from blood. The receptors shown here come from a man aged 18 to 29 with hepatitis C virus infection.

There are a few counts of this clone. The chain carries TRBV19 and TRBJ1-1; TRBD1 agrees at 9 bases. Trimming cost V 5 bases and J 3 bases; bases outside gene matches: 13. Germline CDR1 and CDR2: LNHDA and SQIVND (reference sequence). This CDR3 is 17 amino acids long. CDR3 coding DNA: TGTGCCAGTAGTTTAACAGGGGGCAGAACTTCGGACACTGAAGCTTTCTTT. Translating gives CASSLTGGRTSDTEAFF.

As concerns this clone: Additional DNA sequences in this sample encode the identical CDR3. V usage is TRBV7-2 and J usage is TRBJ2-5, with TRBD2 matching 16 bases. Germline CDR1 reads SGHTA; CDR2 reads FQGNSA. With 5 bases clipped from V and 5 bases from J, the junction kept 5 bases outside the gene matches. The CDR3 is 16 amino acids. The CDR3 sequence is CASSRGTSGGAETQYF. In nucleotides, the CDR3 is TGTGCCAGCAGCCGAGGGACTAGCGGGGGGGCGGAGACCCAGTACTTC. Full variable domain (remainder filled in from reference TRBV7-2 and TRBJ2-5): GAGVSQSPSNKVTEKGKDVELRCDPISGHTALYWYRQSLGQGLEFLIYFQGNSAPDKSGLPSDRFSAERTGGSVSTLTIQRTQQEDSAVYLCASSRGTSGGAETQYFGPGTRLLVL.

The chain joins TRBV11-3 to TRBJ2-2, with 10 nucleotides matching TRBD2. CDR1 and CDR2 (germline): SGHNT, YENEEA. This CDR3 is 19 amino acids long. Losses at the gene ends were 1 base for V and 2 bases for J; bases not matched to a gene: 10. CDR3 protein: CASSLAVAGGSTNTGELFF. CDR3 coding DNA: TGTGCCAGCAGCTTAGCGGTAGCGGGAGGTTCGACTAACACCGGGGAGCTGTTTTTT.

This clone was recorded only once. The chain has TRBV6-5 and TRBJ2-3, with D uncertain. Germline CDR1 reads MNHEY; CDR2 reads SVGAGI. Deletions cut 5 bases from V and 2 bases from J, with 8 bases between. This CDR3 spans 13 amino acids. This CDR3 is CASSKHTTDTQYF. CDR3 sequence (DNA): TGTGCCAGCAGTAAGCATACCACAGATACGCAGTATTTT.

This chain uses TRBV18 with TRBJ2-1, with TRBD2 identical over 12 bases. Germline lookup yields CDR1 KGHSH and CDR2 LQKENI. The CDR3 contains 17 residues. With 5 bases clipped from V and 4 bases from J, the junction kept 9 bases outside the gene matches. CDR3 coding DNA: TGTGCCAGCTCATCGGACTCTAGCGGGGGGGCTTACAATGAGCAGTTCTTC. Its protein is CASSSDSSGGAYNEQFF.

V gene TRBV5-4 combines with J gene TRBJ2-5, with D perhaps TRBD1 (6 bases). CDR3 length: 13 residues. V lost 2 bases and J 5 bases, leaving 10 bases between the germline ends. Per germline, CDR1 SGHNT and CDR2 YYREEE (reference sequence). The CDR3 region has the DNA TGTGCCAGCAGCTTCTCAGGGGTGGAGACCCAGTACTTC. Encoded protein: CASSFSGVETQYF. Variable domain in full (rest from reference TRBV5-4 and TRBJ2-5): ETGVTQSPTHLIKTRGQQVTLRCSSQSGHNTVSWYQQALGQGPQFIFQYYREEENGRGNFPPRFSGLQFPNYSSELNVNALELDDSALYLCASSFSGVETQYFGPGTRLLVL.

The rearrangement uses TRBV2 and TRBJ2-3; perhaps TRBD2 as D (5 bases). V was pared by 3 bases and J by 2 bases, with 9 bases between. Germline V gives CDR1 SNHLY, CDR2 FYNNEI. The CDR3 has 14 residues. The CDR3 DNA sequence: TGTGCCAGCAGTGACTACGGGGTCACAGATACGCAGTATTTT. Translation gives CASSDYGVTDTQYF.

The chain couples TRBV4-2 to TRBJ2-1, with 8 bases that match TRBD1. The germline gives CDR1 LGHNA, CDR2 YNFKEQ. This CDR3 has 17 amino acids. Trimming cost V 4 bases and J 7 bases; bases outside gene matches: 15. CDR3 loop: CASSLGTGRGVDNEQFF. CDR3 sequence (DNA): TGTGCCAGCAGCCTAGGGACAGGCAGAGGGGTGGATAATGAGCAGTTCTTC.

The chain links TRBV7-9 to TRBJ2-3; no clear D. This CDR3 comprises 14 residues. The germline V gene has CDR1 SEHNR and CDR2 FQNEAQ (reference sequence). V lost 4 bases, J lost 4 bases, and 12 bases lay in between. The CDR3 nucleotides read TGTGCCAGCAGCTACCGACCCGCGGCAGATACGCAGTATTTT. It is translated as CASSYRPAADTQYF.

The genes are TRBV10-2 and TRBJ2-2; D call uncertain. Trimming pared 6 bases from V and 1 base from J, leaving 3 bases between. CDR3 size: 12 residues. Germline loops: CDR1 WSHSY, CDR2 SAAADI. The CDR3 DNA reads TGCGCCAGCAGCCTGAACACCGGGGAGCTGTTTTTT. Encoded protein: CASSLNTGELFF.

The chain combines TRBV11-2 with TRBJ1-1; maybe TRBD1 (5 bases). Germline CDR1 is SGHAT and CDR2 is FQNNGV. V shed 0 bases and J shed 6 bases, with 8 bases lying between them. This CDR3 region has 13 residues. The CDR3 here is CASSLDPGPEAFF. The DNA for the CDR3 is TGTGCCAGCAGCTTAGATCCAGGGCCTGAAGCTTTCTTT.

This chain links TRBV27 with TRBJ1-5; possibly TRBD1 for D (5 bases). The CDR3 is made up of 14 amino acids. Germline CDR1 MNHEY, CDR2 SMNVEV (reference sequence). With 4 bases removed from V and 4 bases from J, the gap between germline ends came to 11 bases. CDR3 region: CASSSGLLNQPQHF. DNA for the CDR3: TGTGCCAGCAGTTCGGGACTGTTGAATCAGCCCCAGCATTTT.